The 8 T cell receptor beta chains in this list originate from one sample, sequenced in a study of T-cell reconstitution after alpha-beta-depleted transplantation in children. Unique molecular identifiers were built into the TCRbeta library. TCRdb re-derived calls from the PCR reads in MiXCR, one entry per CDR3 protein. The sample yields a few hundred thousand distinct CDR3 sequences, about an eighth seen once. The material sequenced was PBMCs, taken from the stem cell graft. The receptors originated from a human donor who donated a stem cell graft to a child with Fanconi anemia.

Concerning this clonotype: This likely comes from a read error, as the CDR3 has no conserved phenylalanine or tryptophan at its end. This rearrangement joins TRBV4-2 to TRBJ1-4; tentative D call: TRBD1 (5 bases). Trimming left V 4 bases short and J 1 base short, with 13 bases between. The CDR3 spans 16 residues. Germline CDR1 is LGHNA and CDR2 is YNFKEQ. In DNA, the CDR3 is TGTGCCAGCAGCCCGAAGGTGGGGGGAACTAATGAAAAACTGTTTTGT. This translates into CASSPKVGGTNEKLFC.

This clonotype came up a few times. The chain carries TRBV19 and TRBJ2-2, with D perhaps matching TRBD1 (6 bases). The length of the CDR3 is 14 residues. V lost 7 bases and J lost 3, with 12 bases in between. The germline CDR1 and CDR2 sequences are LNHDA and SQIVND (reference sequence). The CDR3 coding sequence is TGTGCCAGTATCGGGGCAGGGGACACCGGGGAGCTGTTTTTT. Amino acid sequence: CASIGAGDTGELFF.

This clonotype was seen at least ten times. The gene calls are TRBV7-2 and TRBJ2-7; 9 nucleotides align to TRBD1. Germline V gene lookup returns CDR1 SGHTA and CDR2 FQGNSA. This CDR3 is built from 16 residues. The trim removed 2 bases at V and 3 bases at J, leaving 8 bases unmatched. DNA of the CDR3: TGTGCCAGCAGCTTATTACCGGGACAGGGATTCTACGAGCAGTACTTC. Translated: CASSLLPGQGFYEQYF.

This clonotype was counted many times. The CDR3 sequence is CASSLFKRPRELFF. CDR3 DNA sequence: TGTGCCAGCAGTTTATTTAAGCGACCCCGGGAGCTGTTTTTT. V and J are TRBV27 and TRBJ2-2; D unclear. Trimming took 1 base from V and 9 from J, leaving 12 bases between them. CDR1 is MNHEY and CDR2 is SMNVEV in the germline V gene (reference sequence). The CDR3 runs to 14 residues.

This clonotype showed up just a few times. The genes are TRBV28 and TRBJ2-1; no reliable D call. V was cut by 3 bases and J by 12 bases, with 12 bases left in between. The CDR3 spans 12 residues. Germline CDR1 MDHEN, CDR2 SYDVKM. The CDR3, as DNA: TGTGCCAGCAGTTTTGAAGGGATGGGGCAGTTCTTC. This sequence encodes CASSFEGMGQFF.

The table lists this clonotype with many counts. V usage is TRBV12-3 or TRBV12-4 and J usage is TRBJ2-5, with a possible D match to TRBD1 (5 bases). The V end lost 1 base, the J end lost 4 bases, and 7 bases lay between the germline ends. The CDR3 spans 13 residues. The CDR3 nucleotides read TGTGCCAGCAGTTTAGGTGACAGAGAGACCCAGTACTTC. This encodes CASSLGDRETQYF.

The chain links TRBV29-1 to TRBJ2-5, with D possibly TRBD2 on 6 matching bases. V gave up 4 bases and J gave up 2 bases, with 11 bases separating them. CDR1 is SQVTM, CDR2 ANQGSEA, per germline. The CDR3 totals 13 residues. The CDR3 loop reads CSVVAGLQETQYF. CDR3 coding DNA: TGCAGCGTTGTTGCGGGGTTACAAGAGACCCAGTACTTC.

J is TRBJ2-1 and V is TRBV6-2 or TRBV6-3; weak D call: TRBD1 (7 bases). V lost 4 bases to trimming and J lost 11 bases, with 15 bases between them. Per germline, CDR1 MNHEY and CDR2 SVGEGT. The CDR3 consists of 13 residues. CDR3 loop: CASSSQGGVKQFF. CDR3 nucleotide sequence: TGTGCCAGCAGTTCTCAGGGGGGAGTAAAGCAGTTCTTC.